This is a list of T cell receptor beta chains from one sample in a study of blood T cell repertoires in COVID-19. Using immunoSEQ multiplex PCR, the repertoire was profiled, and TCRdb retains in-frame clones only, with some absent. The sample shows about 160,000 clones, roughly 84% of them seen only once. The specimen sequenced was peripheral blood. The source is a woman aged 45-59 years with COVID-19, enrolled during active disease. The CDR3 runs from the conserved cysteine through the conserved F or W. The D gene is left open where the match is weak. Clone size, where shown, is once, few, many, or a class for clones that have expanded.

.	few	14	TRBV3-1/TRBV3-2	TRBJ1-2	TGTGCCAGCAGCCCCCGTGGGGGGGACTATGGCTACACCTTC	CASSPRGGDYGYTF
TRBD2	few	16	TRBV7-3	TRBJ2-2	TGTGCCAGCAGCTGGACTAGCGGGGGGAGCACCGGGGAGCTGTTTTTT	CASSWTSGGSTGELFF
TRBD1	.	15	TRBV5-4	TRBJ2-5	TGTGCCAGCAGCACCCGGACAGGGAGTCAAGAGACCCAGTACTTC	CASSTRTGSQETQYF
.	.	13	TRBV20-1	TRBJ2-7	TGCAGTGCTAGTGGGGCCGGGACCTACGAGCAGTACTTC	CSASGAGTYEQYF
.	few	13	TRBV18	TRBJ2-1	TGTGCCAGCTCACCAAACGGGTACAATGAGCAGTTCTTC	CASSPNGYNEQFF
TRBD1	.	13	TRBV2	TRBJ1-2	TGTGCCAGCAGTGGACAGGGGTTCAGAGGCTACACCTTC	CASSGQGFRGYTF
.	.	12	TRBV12-3/TRBV12-4	TRBJ2-7	TGTGCCAGCAGCACAGGGCTTCTCGAGCAGTACTTC	CASSTGLLEQYF
TRBD1	.	15	TRBV28	TRBJ2-1	TGTGCCAGCAGGCCACAGGGGTCCTCCTACAATGAGCAGTTCTTC	CASRPQGSSYNEQFF
.	.	15	TRBV7-3	TRBJ1-1	TGTGCCAGCAGCCGAGACAGTACTAAGGCTTCTGAAGCTTTCTTT	CASSRDSTKASEAFF
TRBD1	.	13	TRBV7-9	TRBJ2-1	TGTGCCACTCCGAGGGGGCCAGAAAGTGAGCAGTTCTTC	CATPRGPESEQFF
.	.	15	TRBV4-1	TRBJ2-1	TGCGCCAGCAGCCGTGGGGCTGGCTCCTACAATGAGCAGTTCTTC	CASSRGAGSYNEQFF
TRBD1	.	17	TRBV28	TRBJ1-5	TGTGCCAGCAGTCCCGGGACAGTTTTCTATAGCAATCAGCCCCAGCATTTT	CASSPGTVFYSNQPQHF
TRBD1	.	14	TRBV9	TRBJ2-7	TGTGCCAGCAGCACAACGGGACAGTCCTACGAGCAGTACTTC	CASSTTGQSYEQYF
TRBD1	.	14	TRBV6-5	TRBJ1-1	TGTGCCAGCAGAGGGACAGGGGGGAACACTGAAGCTTTCTTT	CASRGTGGNTEAFF
TRBD1	.	16	TRBV29-1	TRBJ1-2	TGCAGCGTTGAATTGTTGGGACAGGGGTTATACTATGGCTACACCTTC	CSVELLGQGLYYGYTF
TRBD2	.	13	TRBV24-1	TRBJ2-5	TGTGCCACCAGTGGCGGGGGAGGAGAGACCCAGTACTTC	CATSGGGGETQYF
.	.	14	TRBV14	TRBJ2-3	TGTGCCAGCAGCCAAGGACAGGGCACAGATACGCAGTATTTT	CASSQGQGTDTQYF
TRBD1	.	16	TRBV9	TRBJ1-1	TGTGCCAGCAGCGTAGGACAGGGAACAGGGTACACTGAAGCTTTCTTT	CASSVGQGTGYTEAFF
.	.	15	TRBV6-5	TRBJ2-3	TGTGCCAGCAGTACACGGGTCAATCGAAGGGATACGCAGTATTTT	CASSTRVNRRDTQYF
TRBD2	.	17	TRBV4-1	TRBJ2-1	TGCGCCAGCAGCCAAGAATCGACTAGCGGAGACTACAATGAGCAGTTCTTC	CASSQESTSGDYNEQFF
.	.	13	TRBV10-3	TRBJ2-7	TGTGCCATCAGTGAGTCAGGGACACCCGAGCAGTACTTC	CAISESGTPEQYF
TRBD1	.	19	TRBV4-1	TRBJ2-5	TGCGCCAGCAGCCAAGAATTGGAGTCGGGACAGAAATCCCAAGAGACCCAGTACTTC	CASSQELESGQKSQETQYF
.	.	11	TRBV18	TRBJ2-5	TGTGCCAGCTCACCGAGAGAGACCCAGTACTTC	CASSPRETQYF
.	.	16	TRBV7-8	TRBJ1-2	TGTGCCAGCAGCTTAGAGGGGTGGGGCGCGAACTATGGCTACACCTTC	CASSLEGWGANYGYTF
.	once	13	TRBV12-3/TRBV12-4	TRBJ2-5	TGTGCCAGCAGTTTCTCTCTAGGAGAGACCCAGTACTTC	CASSFSLGETQYF
.	.	15	TRBV3-1/TRBV3-2	TRBJ2-1	TGTGCCAGCAGCCAAGATCTACTAAATTACAATGAGCAGTTCTTC	CASSQDLLNYNEQFF
.	.	17	TRBV4-1	TRBJ2-7	TGCGCCAGCAGCCAAATCCCGGGTCAGGGTAAGGCCTACGAGCAGTACTTC	CASSQIPGQGKAYEQYF
.	.	14	TRBV6-5	TRBJ2-5	TGTGCCAGCAGTTATGGGTATATCAGGGAGACCCAGTACTTC	CASSYGYIRETQYF
TRBD2	.	17	TRBV27	TRBJ2-1	TGTGCCAGCAGTTTGCCTCCCCTAGCGGGGGGTGGGAATGAGCAGTTCTTC	CASSLPPLAGGGNEQFF
TRBD1	.	15	TRBV7-2	TRBJ1-2	TGTGCCAGCAGCTCCCGGACAGGGGGCGCGGATGGCTACACCTTC	CASSSRTGGADGYTF
TRBD1	.	15	TRBV6-6	TRBJ2-1	TGTGCCAGTGTTGTGTGGGACAGAAAAAACAATGAGCAGTTCTTC	CASVVWDRKNNEQFF
TRBD2	.	14	TRBV14	TRBJ2-1	TGTGCCAGCAGCCTAGCGGGGGGCTACAATGAGCAGTTCTTC	CASSLAGGYNEQFF
.	few	11	TRBV12-3/TRBV12-4	TRBJ1-2	TGTGCCAGCAGTTCAGGGTATGGCTACACCTTC	CASSSGYGYTF
.	.	15	TRBV25-1	TRBJ2-7	TGTGCCAGCAGTGAAACCCTCCTTGCGATTCGCGAGCAGTACTTC	CASSETLLAIREQYF
TRBD1	.	18	TRBV18	TRBJ1-2	TGTGCCAGCTCAGACACAGCTGGGACAGTCGTTTTAAACTATGGCTACACCTTC	CASSDTAGTVVLNYGYTF
TRBD2	.	13	TRBV12-3/TRBV12-4	TRBJ2-1	TGTGCCAGCAGTTTACTAGCGGGGGACGAGCAGTTCTTC	CASSLLAGDEQFF
TRBD1	few	15	TRBV28	TRBJ1-1	TGTGCCAGCAGTTTCGGACAGGATTACAACACTGAAGCTTTCTTT	CASSFGQDYNTEAFF
.	.	13	TRBV5-1	TRBJ1-1	TGCGCCAGCAGCTTGCGGGGGAACACTGAAGCTTTCTTT	CASSLRGNTEAFF
TRBD1	few	15	TRBV4-1	TRBJ2-7	TGCGCCAGCAGCCAAGGCTGGGACAGGACCTACGAGCAGTACTTC	CASSQGWDRTYEQYF
.	.	13	TRBV6-6	TRBJ1-1	TGTGCCAGCAGTTCTGGACAGTACACTGAAGCTTTCTTT	CASSSGQYTEAFF
TRBD2	.	16	TRBV2	TRBJ2-1	TGTGCCAGCAGTGAAGTGACTAGCGGGGTGGGCGATGAGCAGTTCTTC	CASSEVTSGVGDEQFF
.	.	13	TRBV2	TRBJ1-5	TGTGCCAGCAACGGGTATAGCAATCAGCCCCAGCATTTT	CASNGYSNQPQHF
.	.	13	TRBV3-1/TRBV3-2	TRBJ2-7	TGTGCCAGCAGCCGGGTCGGAGCCTACGAGCAGTACTTC	CASSRVGAYEQYF
TRBD1	.	16	TRBV6-5	TRBJ1-1	TGTGCCAGCAGTTACTCAGGGACAGGGGCTATCACTGAAGCTTTCTTT	CASSYSGTGAITEAFF
TRBD1	.	14	TRBV30	TRBJ1-5	TGTGCCTGGAGTCTGACAGGGGGCAATCAGCCCCAGCATTTT	CAWSLTGGNQPQHF
TRBD1	.	13	TRBV5-5	TRBJ2-7	TGTGCCAGCAGCGGTACAGGGGGTTACGAGCAGTACTTC	CASSGTGGYEQYF
.	few	17	TRBV10-3	TRBJ2-2	TGTGCCATCAGTGGACAGGCCAAATCTTCGAACACCGGGGAGCTGTTTTTT	CAISGQAKSSNTGELFF
.	.	16	TRBV5-4	TRBJ2-3	TGTGCCAGCAGCTTGGTGGGGGGGCCTTTGACAGATACGCAGTATTTT	CASSLVGGPLTDTQYF
TRBD1	.	15	TRBV4-3	TRBJ1-1	TGCGCCAGCAGCCAAGATCGGACAGGGGAGACTGAAGCTTTCTTT	CASSQDRTGETEAFF
TRBD1	.	13	TRBV11-3	TRBJ1-2	TGTGCCAGCAGCAAAGAAGACAGGGATGGCTACACCTTC	CASSKEDRDGYTF
TRBD2	once	15	TRBV12-5	TRBJ2-3	TGTGCTAGTGGTTTGGGCGGGGGGCGGACAGATACGCAGTATTTT	CASGLGGGRTDTQYF
.	.	12	TRBV29-1	TRBJ2-1	TGCAGCGTCCGGACGGGGGTCAATGAGCAGTTCTTC	CSVRTGVNEQFF
.	once	16	TRBV4-2	TRBJ2-7	TGTGCCAGCAGCCAGGCCTCTGCGGGCAATCCCTACGAGCAGTACTTC	CASSQASAGNPYEQYF